This TCR beta chain was captured by sequencing in a study of blood T cell repertoires in COVID-19. This table comes from immunoSEQ multiplex PCR, and its TCRdb copy is limited to in-frame clones, with some not included. The table lists about 160,000 clones, around 81% of them singletons. The V segment lost 5 bases and the J segment 7 bases; nucleotides outside the gene matches: 11. CDR1 is LNHDA, CDR2 SQIVND, per germline (reference sequence). The CDR3 has 15 amino acids. Sequencing was carried out using peripheral blood. The J gene is TRBJ2-1, the V gene TRBV19, with 7 positions matching TRBD1. The receptor was derived from a man aged 60 to 75 with active or convalescent COVID-19. DNA for the CDR3: TGTGCCAGTAGTTCAAAAGACAGGGCTCGGAATGAGCAGTTCTTC. It encodes CASSSKDRARNEQFF. The entire variable domain, with the rest obtained from reference TRBV19 and TRBJ2-1, is as follows: DGGITQSPKYLFRKEGQNVTLSCEQNLNHDAMYWYRQDPGQGLRLIYYSQIVNDFQKGDIAEGYSVSREKKESFPLTVTSAQKNPTAFYLCASSSKDRARNEQFFGPGTRLTVL.